This T cell receptor beta chain was sequenced for a study of human thymus T cells (dated by TCRdb to 2018 to 2021). Study-wide context: The study used 7 to 9 infant thymus samples plus four related peripheral blood samples to characterize TCR alpha and beta repertoires. The infant donors were 7 to 244 days old, and the cohort included six or seven males and a couple of females.

The immunoSEQ multiplex PCR assay was used to amplify the TCRB and TCRAD loci from a standardized amount of quality-controlled genomic DNA. Amplicons spanned the V(D)J region at a length sufficient to cover the CDR3 and identify V and J genes. The commercial immunoSEQ service was used to sequence amplicons on an Illumina platform. In the source study's methods: Primer bias and sequencing errors were corrected using previously described methods, and TCRAD and TCRB definitions followed the IMGT database. Analysis of the repertoires was done with immunoSEQ Analyzer 3.0 and VDJTools and included basic statistics, V/J segment usage, diversity estimates, rarefaction and pairwise overlap. To estimate diversity, the Chao1, ChaoE, Efron-Thisted, Shannon and inverse Simpson indices were applied, and diversity was also estimated on datasets down-sampled to the smallest sample. Repertoire overlap used strict matching of CDR3 nucleotide sequence, V gene and J gene, with Jaccard-based multidimensional scaling clustering. This is the immuneACCESS table as TCRdb keeps it, with only in-frame sequences that have V and J called. A part of the clones is gone; compared with another copy, unresolved V genes explain less than half, and the rest is unexplained. Clone size and V and J calls were adopted from that table, with D and trimming inferred from the DNA. For this sample the table gives tens of thousands of clones, of which roughly 94% were detected only once. The ten largest clones represent 0.034% of the sample.

Results and caveats for the whole study, not just this receptor: The related research found that thymic TCR repertoires overlapped highly between unrelated individuals. Thymus samples yielded on average approximately 800,000 unique TCRB clonotypes, compared with around 91,000 from blood samples. Usage of V and J gene segments appeared to be biased in both the thymic and the peripheral blood repertoires.

There are 14 amino acids in the CDR3, from cysteine to phenylalanine inclusive. Solely the CDR3 DNA is kept, with 42 bases framed from the first base. V loses 11 bases at its end and J loses 1 base; junction bases beyond the gene matches: 6. From the germline V gene, CDR1 is SNHLY and CDR2 is FYNNEI. Thymus tissue was collected as surgical resects that were removed during corrective cardiac surgery. Immunologically healthy infants undergoing open corrective cardiac surgery for congenital heart defects in Finland were used as donors. Thymocytes were freed from the tissue by mechanical means and kept at -70 degrees C as pellets of roughly 8.5-30 million cells. A QIAsymphony instrument was used to extract genomic DNA from frozen cell pellets. Notes on this clone: Its antigen is unknown. Base-call qualities are not available, and no considerably larger clone is one nucleotide away.

The receptor was derived from a girl in the first two years of life with a congenital heart defect but otherwise immunologically healthy. Sequencing was done on a sample of thymus tissue. Here the chain combines TRBV2 and TRBJ2-7; 12 middle bases align to TRBD2. DNA sequence: TGTGCCGGCACCCTAGCGGGAGGGTCCTACGAGCAGTACTTC. Its translation reads: CAGTLAGGSYEQYF.